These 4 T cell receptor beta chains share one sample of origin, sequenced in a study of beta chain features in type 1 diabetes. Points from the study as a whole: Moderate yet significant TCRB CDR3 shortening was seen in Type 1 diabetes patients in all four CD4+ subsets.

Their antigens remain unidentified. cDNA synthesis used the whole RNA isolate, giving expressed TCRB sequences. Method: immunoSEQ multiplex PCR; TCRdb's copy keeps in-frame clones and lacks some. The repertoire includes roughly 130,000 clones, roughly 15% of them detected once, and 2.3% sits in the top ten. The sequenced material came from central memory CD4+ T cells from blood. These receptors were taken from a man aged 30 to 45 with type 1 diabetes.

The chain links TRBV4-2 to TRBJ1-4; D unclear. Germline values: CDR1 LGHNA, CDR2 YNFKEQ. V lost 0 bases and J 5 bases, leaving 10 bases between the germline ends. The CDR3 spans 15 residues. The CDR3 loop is CASSQDRYGNEKLFF. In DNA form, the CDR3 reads TGTGCCAGCAGCCAAGATCGGTACGGCAATGAAAAACTGTTTTTT.

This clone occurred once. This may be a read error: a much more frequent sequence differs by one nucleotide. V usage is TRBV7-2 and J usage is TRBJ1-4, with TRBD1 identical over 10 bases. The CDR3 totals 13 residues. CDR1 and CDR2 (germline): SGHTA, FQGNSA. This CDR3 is CASSDRGRGKLLF. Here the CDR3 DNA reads TGTGCCAGCAGCGACAGGGGGCGGGGAAAACTGCTTTTT.

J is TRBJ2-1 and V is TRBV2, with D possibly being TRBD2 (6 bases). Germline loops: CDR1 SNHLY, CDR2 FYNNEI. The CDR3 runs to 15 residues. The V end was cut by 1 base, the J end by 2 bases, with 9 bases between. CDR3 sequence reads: CASSEVAVTYNEQFF. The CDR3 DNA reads TGTGCCAGCAGTGAAGTAGCGGTCACCTACAATGAGCAGTTCTTC.

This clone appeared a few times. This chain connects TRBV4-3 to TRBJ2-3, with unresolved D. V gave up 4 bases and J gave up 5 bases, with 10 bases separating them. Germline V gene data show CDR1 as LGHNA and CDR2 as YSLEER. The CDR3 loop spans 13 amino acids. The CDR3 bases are TGCGCCAGCAGCCTGACAAACGGAGATACGCAGTATTTT. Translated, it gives CASSLTNGDTQYF.